A selection of T cell receptor beta chains follows, all from one sample in a study of shared clonotypes between healthy human individuals. Profiling relied on immunoSEQ multiplex PCR, and the TCRdb table lists in-frame clones only, not all of them. This sample has about 2.4 million clones, with around 94% found just once. Input material: naive CD4+ T cells sorted from blood. Receptors were obtained from a man aged 18 to 30 in good health. The CDR3 runs from the conserved cysteine through the conserved F or W. A D gene is named only where the DNA matches it firmly. For some rows the clone size is stated as once, few or many, or as a class when expanded; others skip it.

abundance	v_gene	d_gene	j_gene	CDR3aa	CDR3nt
.	TRBV10-3	.	TRBJ1-3	CAISESVVDGNTIYF	TGTGCCATCAGTGAGTCCGTGGTGGATGGAAACACCATATATTTT
.	TRBV6-5	.	TRBJ2-2	CASSYAGTANTGELFF	TGTGCCAGCAGTTATGCGGGGACAGCGAACACCGGGGAGCTGTTTTTT
.	TRBV9	.	TRBJ1-6	CASSVEAQLQSSPLHF	TGTGCCAGCAGCGTAGAGGCTCAGCTCCAATCGTCACCCCTCCACTTT
.	TRBV10-1	.	TRBJ2-3	CASSESLRTQYF	TGCGCCAGCAGTGAATCGCTGAGAACGCAGTATTTT
.	TRBV30	.	TRBJ1-6	CAWLRTHNSPLHF	TGTGCCTGGCTCAGGACACATAATTCACCCCTCCACTTT
.	TRBV5-1	.	TRBJ2-3	CASSLFFGGREDTQYF	TGCGCCAGCAGCTTGTTTTTCGGCGGTCGGGAGGATACGCAGTATTTT
.	TRBV4-3	.	TRBJ1-2	CASSQDGTANYGYTF	TGCGCCAGCAGCCAAGATGGGACGGCTAACTATGGCTACACCTTC
.	TRBV7-9	.	TRBJ2-1	CASSFNEQFF	TGTGCCAGCAGCTTTAATGAGCAGTTCTTC
.	TRBV14	.	TRBJ2-7	CASSQEIKAGNPGEQYF	TGTGCCAGCAGCCAAGAGATAAAAGCGGGTAACCCAGGGGAGCAGTACTTC
few	TRBV30	.	TRBJ1-6	CAWTGNSPLHF	TGTGCCTGGACTGGCAATTCACCCCTCCACTTT
once	TRBV20-1	.	TRBJ2-3	CSAGAPDTQYF	TGCAGTGCAGGAGCTCCAGATACGCAGTATTTT
.	TRBV29-1	.	TRBJ2-1	CSVWINEQFF	TGCAGCGTTTGGATTAATGAGCAGTTCTTC
.	TRBV9	.	TRBJ2-1	CASSETRGSYNEQFF	TGTGCCAGCAGCGAGACCAGGGGCTCCTACAATGAGCAGTTCTTC
.	TRBV6-1	.	TRBJ2-7	CASSEEGNYEQYF	TGTGCCAGCAGTGAAGAGGGCAACTACGAGCAGTACTTC
.	TRBV5-1	.	TRBJ1-4	CASSLDRENEKLFF	TGCGCCAGCAGCTTGGACAGGGAGAATGAAAAACTGTTTTTT
.	TRBV5-5	TRBD1	TRBJ1-6	CASNGRQGTGSSYNSPLHF	TGTGCCAGCAACGGAAGACAGGGGACGGGGAGCTCCTATAATTCACCCCTCCACTTT
.	TRBV25-1	TRBD2	TRBJ2-7	CASSPGGLAGAYEQYF	TGTGCCAGCAGTCCAGGAGGACTAGCGGGAGCCTACGAGCAGTACTTC
few	TRBV6-5	.	TRBJ1-6	CASSLRGANSPLHF	TGTGCCAGCAGCCTACGTGGTGCTAATTCACCCCTCCACTTT
once	TRBV5-1	.	TRBJ2-2	CASKGRGPDTGELFF	TGCGCCAGCAAAGGACGGGGGCCTGACACCGGGGAGCTGTTTTTT
.	TRBV4-3	.	TRBJ2-7	CASSVGARGSSYEQYF	TGCGCCAGCAGCGTAGGGGCGCGGGGTTCCTCCTACGAGCAGTACTTC
.	TRBV18	.	TRBJ2-5	CASSPLPQGETQYF	TGTGCCAGCTCACCACTCCCGCAGGGGGAGACCCAGTACTTC
once	TRBV2	TRBD2	TRBJ2-1	CASSVREGRNEQFF	TGTGCCAGCAGTGTGCGGGAGGGCCGTAATGAGCAGTTCTTC
.	TRBV5-4	.	TRBJ2-5	CASSKSGTAQETQYF	TGTGCCAGCAGCAAATCCGGGACTGCCCAAGAGACCCAGTACTTC
.	TRBV6-1	.	TRBJ2-2	CASSEARPGGSGELFF	TGTGCCAGCAGTGAAGCCCGCCCGGGTGGTTCCGGGGAGCTGTTTTTT
.	TRBV6-6	.	TRBJ2-7	CASSMINYEQYF	TGTGCCAGCAGTATGATAAATTACGAGCAGTACTTC
.	TRBV4-1	.	TRBJ1-1	CASSPGTYGNTEAFF	TGCGCCAGCAGCCCCGGGACCTATGGGAACACTGAAGCTTTCTTT
.	TRBV19	TRBD1	TRBJ1-1	CASRETGVKTEAFF	TGTGCCAGTAGGGAAACAGGGGTAAAGACTGAAGCTTTCTTT
.	TRBV5-1	TRBD1	TRBJ1-1	CASSGDRAVETEAFF	TGCGCCAGCAGCGGTGACAGGGCTGTAGAAACTGAAGCTTTCTTT
once	TRBV2	.	TRBJ2-2	CASSDWSNTGELFF	TGTGCCAGCAGTGACTGGTCGAACACCGGGGAGCTGTTTTTT
.	TRBV6-6	TRBD1	TRBJ1-2	CASSGTGDDYGYTF	TGTGCCAGCAGCGGGACAGGGGATGACTATGGCTACACCTTC
.	TRBV10-3	TRBD1	TRBJ2-7	CAISEVGDSYEQYF	TGTGCCATCAGTGAAGTGGGGGACAGCTACGAGCAGTACTTC
.	TRBV21-1	.	TRBJ2-5	CASIQDCGTQETQYF	TGTGCCAGCATTCAAGATTGCGGCACTCAAGAGACCCAGTACTTC
.	TRBV5-1	.	TRBJ2-7	CASSRNRQSRDEQYF	TGCGCCAGCAGCCGTAACCGACAGAGCCGTGACGAGCAGTACTTC
once	TRBV7-9	.	TRBJ2-7	CASSLIATSYEQYF	TGTGCCAGCAGCTTAATCGCAACCTCCTACGAGCAGTACTTC
.	TRBV2	TRBD1	TRBJ2-2	CASSVSGGTGELFF	TGTGCCAGCAGTGTTTCAGGGGGTACCGGGGAGCTGTTTTTT
.	TRBV2	.	TRBJ1-2	CASGGVNYGYTF	TGTGCTTCTGGGGGAGTGAACTATGGCTACACCTTC
.	TRBV29-1	TRBD1	TRBJ1-2	CSVEGDRGFGYTF	TGCAGCGTTGAAGGAGACAGGGGGTTCGGCTACACCTTC
.	TRBV6-5	TRBD2	TRBJ2-7	CASNSLAGGNYEQYF	TGTGCCAGCAATTCACTAGCGGGAGGAAACTACGAGCAGTACTTC
.	TRBV5-1	.	TRBJ2-1	CASSLPGNEQFF	TGCGCCAGCAGCTTGCCGGGCAATGAGCAGTTCTTC
once	TRBV10-2	.	TRBJ2-7	CASSYRESYEQYF	TGCGCCAGCAGCTACCGGGAAAGCTACGAGCAGTACTTC
.	TRBV29-1	TRBD1	TRBJ2-1	CSVVRQGVSEQFF	TGCAGCGTTGTCAGACAGGGCGTGAGTGAGCAGTTCTTC
.	TRBV9	TRBD2	TRBJ2-5	CASSVAAGTSGRAVETQYF	TGTGCCAGCAGCGTAGCTGCCGGGACTAGCGGGAGGGCCGTGGAGACCCAGTACTTC